The T cell receptor (beta chain) under discussion was sequenced for a study of beta chain features in type 1 diabetes. This clone was recorded a few times. Its antigen is as yet unknown. Sequenced material consisted of expressed TCRB transcripts (all of the isolated RNA was reverse transcribed). Profiled with immunoSEQ multiplex PCR; TCRdb holds only in-frame clones, not every one. This table holds some 240,000 clones, around 16% found once. CD45RO/CCR7/CD25/CD127/CD95/CD27 staining was used to isolate CD4+ naive, central memory, regulatory and stem cell-like memory cells by sorting. General study results and limits: Diminished insertions and augmented deletions at VDJ junctions characterized type 1 diabetes patients. For Type 1 diabetes patients, all four CD4+ subsets carried TCRB CDR3s that were moderately but significantly shorter.

V lost 7 bases, J lost 3 bases, and 3 bases stayed unmatched. Germline lookup yields CDR1 MDHEN and CDR2 SYDVKM. CDR3 length equals 12 residues. The sample comprised naive CD4+ T cells from blood. This TCR came from a man aged 30-40 years with type 1 diabetes. This chain connects TRBV28 to TRBJ2-7; 7 bases are a match to TRBD1. CDR3 sequence (DNA): TGTGCCAGCATGGCAGGGGGCTACGAGCAGTACTTC. Residues: CASMAGGYEQYF.